Listed below are T cell receptor beta chains from one sample, sequenced in a study of T cells in narcolepsy. Profiling relied on immunoSEQ multiplex PCR, and the TCRdb table lists in-frame clones only, not all of them. The table shows 30,000 to 40,000 clones, with approximately 80% occurring only once. Sequencing input: memory (CD45RA-) CD4+ T cells from blood. These receptors all come from a human donor in good health. Both conserved end residues are part of each CDR3. D genes are given only for firm matches. Size tells how often a clone was seen (once, few, many) or the class of an expanded clone, and some rows leave it out.

D	V	size	J	CDR3	DNA
TRBD2	TRBV5-1	NA	TRBJ2-3	CASSPGGARTDTQYF	TGCGCCAGCAGCCCGGGGGGGGCTCGCACAGATACGCAGTATTTT
TRBD1	TRBV7-8	NA	TRBJ1-6	CASSSLQGGNSPLHF	TGTGCCAGCAGCAGCCTACAGGGGGGTAATTCACCCCTCCACTTT
TRBD2	TRBV7-9	NA	TRBJ2-7	CASSLVSGSSYEQYF	TGTGCCAGCAGCTTAGTGAGCGGGAGCTCCTACGAGCAGTACTTC
NA	TRBV6-5	NA	TRBJ1-2	CASSYKPWAPNYGYTF	TGTGCCAGCAGCTACAAGCCGTGGGCTCCTAACTATGGCTACACCTTC
NA	TRBV2	NA	TRBJ2-3	CASILTLQNTQYF	TGTGCCAGCATTTTGACCTTACAGAATACGCAGTATTTT
NA	TRBV4-1	NA	TRBJ2-5	CASSSSRRTQETQYF	TGCGCCAGCAGCTCCTCGAGACGGACCCAAGAGACCCAGTACTTC
TRBD1	TRBV29-1	once	TRBJ1-1	CSAIGDRGEAFF	TGCAGCGCCATCGGGGACAGGGGTGAAGCTTTCTTT
TRBD1	TRBV5-1	few	TRBJ1-3	CASSPSPGQGTVSSGNTIYF	TGCGCCAGCAGCCCATCACCGGGACAGGGGACAGTTAGCTCTGGAAACACCATATATTTT
TRBD2	TRBV10-3	few	TRBJ2-3	CAISLAGEGTDTQYF	TGTGCCATCAGTCTAGCGGGAGAAGGGACAGATACGCAGTATTTT
NA	TRBV2	NA	TRBJ2-7	CASSEGEQYF	TGTGCCAGCAGTGAAGGCGAGCAGTACTTC
NA	TRBV6-5	once	TRBJ2-2	CASSYSNRLTGELFF	TGTGCCAGCAGTTACTCGAATCGGTTGACCGGGGAGCTGTTTTTT
NA	TRBV5-1	NA	TRBJ2-1	CASSLTPANSYNEQFF	TGCGCCAGCAGCTTAACCCCTGCGAACTCCTACAATGAGCAGTTCTTC
NA	TRBV18	NA	TRBJ2-7	CASSPERFPYEQYF	TGTGCCAGCTCACCGGAGCGTTTCCCCTACGAGCAGTACTTC
TRBD1	TRBV30	NA	TRBJ1-1	CAWTGQGNTEAFF	TGTGCCTGGACAGGACAGGGGAACACTGAAGCTTTCTTT
NA	TRBV5-1	NA	TRBJ1-4	CASSRDTPNEKLFF	TGCGCCAGCAGCAGGGACACCCCTAATGAAAAACTGTTTTTT
TRBD1	TRBV6-1	NA	TRBJ2-7	CASSRDRGREQYF	TGTGCCAGCAGTCGGGACAGGGGGCGCGAGCAGTACTTC
NA	TRBV19	NA	TRBJ1-2	CASSPSVGGYTF	TGTGCCAGTAGTCCCTCAGTAGGTGGCTACACCTTC
TRBD1	TRBV4-2	NA	TRBJ2-3	CASSLPGQGTDTQYF	TGTGCCAGCAGCCTCCCGGGACAGGGAACAGATACGCAGTATTTT
NA	TRBV7-2	few	TRBJ1-2	CASSLASRGNNYGYTF	TGTGCCAGCAGCTTAGCGAGCAGGGGAAATAACTATGGCTACACCTTC
TRBD2	TRBV30	NA	TRBJ2-7	CAWLPGLATYEQYF	TGTGCCTGGTTACCGGGACTAGCGACCTACGAGCAGTACTTC
NA	TRBV6-5	NA	TRBJ1-1	CASTPGGGSTEAFF	TGTGCCAGCACCCCGGGGGGAGGGAGCACTGAAGCTTTCTTT
NA	TRBV5-4	NA	TRBJ2-2	CASSLINSGGLNTGELFF	TGTGCCAGCAGCTTGATTAATAGCGGAGGATTGAACACCGGGGAGCTGTTTTTT
TRBD2	TRBV4-2	NA	TRBJ2-1	CASSQDMASGSGEQFF	TGTGCCAGCAGCCAAGACATGGCTAGCGGGAGCGGGGAGCAGTTCTTC